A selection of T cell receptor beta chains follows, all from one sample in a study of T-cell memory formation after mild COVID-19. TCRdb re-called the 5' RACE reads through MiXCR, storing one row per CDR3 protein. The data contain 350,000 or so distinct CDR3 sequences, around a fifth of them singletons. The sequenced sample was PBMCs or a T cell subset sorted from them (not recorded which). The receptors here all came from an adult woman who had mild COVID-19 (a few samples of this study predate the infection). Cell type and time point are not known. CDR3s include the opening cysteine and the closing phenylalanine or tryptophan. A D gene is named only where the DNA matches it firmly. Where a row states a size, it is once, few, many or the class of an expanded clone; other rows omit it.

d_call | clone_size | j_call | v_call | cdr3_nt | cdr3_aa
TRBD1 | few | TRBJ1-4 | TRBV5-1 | TGCGCCAGCAGCGGCTCCGGGACAGAGTTTATGGGGGATGAAAAACTGTTTTTT | CASSGSGTEFMGDEKLFF
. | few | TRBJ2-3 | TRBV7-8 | TGTGCCAGCAGCTATGGGGGCACAGCAGATACGCAGTATTTT | CASSYGGTADTQYF
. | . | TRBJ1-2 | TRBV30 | TGTGCCTGGAGTGTACTTTCGACAGGAGATGGCTACACCTTC | CAWSVLSTGDGYTF
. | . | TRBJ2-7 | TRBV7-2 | TGTGCCAGCAGCTTAGAAGCGGGACACTCCTACGAGCAGTACTTC | CASSLEAGHSYEQYF
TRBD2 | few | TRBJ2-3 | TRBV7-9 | TGTGCCAGCAGCTTAGCCCTAGCGGGGGCTCATACGCAGTATTTT | CASSLALAGAHTQYF
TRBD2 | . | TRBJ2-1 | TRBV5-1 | TGCGCCAGCAGCTCAGGGCGGACTAGCGGGGGGGCCATCGATGAGCAGTTCTTC | CASSSGRTSGGAIDEQFF
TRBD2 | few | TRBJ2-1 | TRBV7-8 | TGTGCCAGCAGCCTAATAGGACTAGCGGGGCACAATGAGCAGTTCTTC | CASSLIGLAGHNEQFF
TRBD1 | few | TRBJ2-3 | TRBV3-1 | TGTGCCAGCAGCCAAGGGACAGGGGTTGGAGATACGCAGTATTTT | CASSQGTGVGDTQYF
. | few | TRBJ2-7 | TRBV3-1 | TGTGCCAGCAGCCAAGGGGGTTCCAGGCAGTACTTC | CASSQGGSRQYF
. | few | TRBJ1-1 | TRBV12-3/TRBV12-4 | TGTGCCAGCAGTTTAATGCAGCCGAACACTGAAGCTTTCTTT | CASSLMQPNTEAFF
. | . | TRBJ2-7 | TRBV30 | TGTGCCTGGAGTTGGGGCTGGGAGCAGTACTTC | CAWSWGWEQYF
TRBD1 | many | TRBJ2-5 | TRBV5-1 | TGCGCCAGCAGCTTGCGACAGGGACAAGAGACCCAGTACTTC | CASSLRQGQETQYF
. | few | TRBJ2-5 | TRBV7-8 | TGTGCCAGCAGCTCCGCCGGACAGCCCATCCAAGAGACCCAGTACTTC | CASSSAGQPIQETQYF
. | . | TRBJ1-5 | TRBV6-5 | TGTGCCAGCAGTCCCCCGGGGGTTTATAGCAATCAGCCCCAGCATTTT | CASSPPGVYSNQPQHF
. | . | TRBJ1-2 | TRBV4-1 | TGCGCCAGCAGCCAAGAAGGGGCAGGGCCCTATGGCTACACCTTC | CASSQEGAGPYGYTF
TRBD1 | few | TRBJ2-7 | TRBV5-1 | TGCGCCAGCAGCTTATCTTTGGACAGGCGATCCTACGAGCAGTACTTC | CASSLSLDRRSYEQYF
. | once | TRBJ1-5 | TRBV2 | TGTGCCAGCAGTGGGAGGGGGTGGAGCAATCAGCCCCAGCATTTT | CASSGRGWSNQPQHF
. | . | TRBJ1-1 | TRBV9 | TGTGCCAGCAGCAATTTTCCAGGGCAGGGGAACACTGAAGCTTTCTTT | CASSNFPGQGNTEAFF
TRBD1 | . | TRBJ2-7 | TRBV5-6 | TGTGCCAGCAGTTCCGGGACAGGGGTCCTCTACGAGCAGTACTTC | CASSSGTGVLYEQYF
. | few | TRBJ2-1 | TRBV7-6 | TGTGCCAGCAGCTTAGGGATCCGCGGGGGCCATTACAATGAGCAGTTCTTC | CASSLGIRGGHYNEQFF
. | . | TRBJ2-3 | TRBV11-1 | TGTGCCAGCAGTTTCGGCGAGTGGGATACGCAGTATTTT | CASSFGEWDTQYF
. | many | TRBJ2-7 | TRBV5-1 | TGCGCCAGCAGCTTGGAACTTCGAGACTACGAGCAGTACTTC | CASSLELRDYEQYF
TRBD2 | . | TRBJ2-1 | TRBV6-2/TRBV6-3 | TGTGCCAGCTACCAGCGGGGGAGGTACAATGAGCAGTTCTTC | CASYQRGRYNEQFF
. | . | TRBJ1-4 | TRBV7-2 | TGTGCCAGCAGCTTACGCGGAGGGGGTGAAAAACTGTTTTTT | CASSLRGGGEKLFF
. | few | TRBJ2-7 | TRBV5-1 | TGCGCCAGCATCCTGGGCCCTGCGTCGTACGAGCAGTACTTC | CASILGPASYEQYF
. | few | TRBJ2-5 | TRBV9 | TGTGCCAGCAGCGTAGAGCCAGGGGAAGAGACCCAGTACTTC | CASSVEPGEETQYF
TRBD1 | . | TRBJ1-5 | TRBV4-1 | TGCGCCAGCAGCCGTGGACAGGGCCCCTGGAGCAATCAGCCCCAGCATTTT | CASSRGQGPWSNQPQHF
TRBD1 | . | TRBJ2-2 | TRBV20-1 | TGCAGTGCTAGATCTGGGACAGGGGTGACCACCGGGGAGCTGTTTTTT | CSARSGTGVTTGELFF
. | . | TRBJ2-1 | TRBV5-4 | TGTGCCAGCAGCATCGGAGGGGGTTCCTACAATGAGCAGTTCTTC | CASSIGGGSYNEQFF